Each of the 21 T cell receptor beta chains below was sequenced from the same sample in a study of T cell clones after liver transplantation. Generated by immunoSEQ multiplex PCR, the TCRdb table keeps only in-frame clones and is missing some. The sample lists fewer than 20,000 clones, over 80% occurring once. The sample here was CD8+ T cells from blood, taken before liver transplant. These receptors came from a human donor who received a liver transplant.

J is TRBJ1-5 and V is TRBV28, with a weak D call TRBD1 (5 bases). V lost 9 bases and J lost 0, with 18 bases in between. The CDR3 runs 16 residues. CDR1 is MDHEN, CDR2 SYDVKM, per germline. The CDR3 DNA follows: TGTGCCAGTGACGTCCGGGGGGGATATAGCAATCAGCCCCAGCATTTT. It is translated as CASDVRGGYSNQPQHF.

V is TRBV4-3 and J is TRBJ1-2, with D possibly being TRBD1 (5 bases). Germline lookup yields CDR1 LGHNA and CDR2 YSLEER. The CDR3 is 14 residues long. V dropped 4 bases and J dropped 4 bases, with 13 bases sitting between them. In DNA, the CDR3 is TGCGCCAGCAGCCCGTCCGGGGGAGGCTATGGCTACACCTTC. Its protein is CASSPSGGGYGYTF.

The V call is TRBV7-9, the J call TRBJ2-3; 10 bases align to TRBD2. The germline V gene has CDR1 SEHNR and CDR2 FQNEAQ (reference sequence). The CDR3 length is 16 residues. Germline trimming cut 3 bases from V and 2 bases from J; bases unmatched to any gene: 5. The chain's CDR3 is CASSLGLALSTDTQYF. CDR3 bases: TGTGCCAGCAGCTTGGGACTAGCGCTATCCACAGATACGCAGTATTTT.

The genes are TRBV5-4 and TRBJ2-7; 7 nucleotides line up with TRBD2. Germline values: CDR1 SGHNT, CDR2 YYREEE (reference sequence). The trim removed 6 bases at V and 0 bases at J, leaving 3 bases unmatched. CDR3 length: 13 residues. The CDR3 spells CASTWEGSYEQYF. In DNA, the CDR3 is TGTGCCAGCACCTGGGAGGGCTCCTACGAGCAGTACTTC.

The CDR3 spells CASSAWALPSGELFF. CDR3 nucleotide sequence: TGTGCCAGCAGCGCATGGGCCCTTCCGTCCGGGGAGCTGTTTTTT. The chain combines TRBV9 with TRBJ2-2; D unclear. The CDR3 covers 15 residues. Germline-derived CDR1 and CDR2 are SGDLS and YYNGEE. Trimming stripped 3 bases from V and 6 bases from J, with 15 bases between. Complete variable domain (other parts from reference TRBV9 and TRBJ2-2): DSGVTQTPKHLITATGQRVTLRCSPRSGDLSVYWYQQSLDQGLQFLIQYYNGEERAKGNILERFSAQQFPDLHSELNLSSLELGDSALYFCASSAWALPSGELFFGEGSRLTVL.

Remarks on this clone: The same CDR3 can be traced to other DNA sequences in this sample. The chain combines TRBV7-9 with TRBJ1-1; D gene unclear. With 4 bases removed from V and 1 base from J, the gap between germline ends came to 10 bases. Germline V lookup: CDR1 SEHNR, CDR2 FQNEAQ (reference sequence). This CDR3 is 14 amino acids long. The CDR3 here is CASSSGRENTEAFF. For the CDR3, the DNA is TGTGCCAGCAGCTCAGGACGGGAGAACACTGAAGCTTTCTTT.

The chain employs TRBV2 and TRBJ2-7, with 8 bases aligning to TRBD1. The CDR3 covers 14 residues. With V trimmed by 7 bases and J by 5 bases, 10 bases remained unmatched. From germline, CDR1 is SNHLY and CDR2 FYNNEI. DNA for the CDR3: TGTGCCAGCACGACCGGACAGGGAGTCCACGAGCAGTACTTC. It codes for CASTTGQGVHEQYF.

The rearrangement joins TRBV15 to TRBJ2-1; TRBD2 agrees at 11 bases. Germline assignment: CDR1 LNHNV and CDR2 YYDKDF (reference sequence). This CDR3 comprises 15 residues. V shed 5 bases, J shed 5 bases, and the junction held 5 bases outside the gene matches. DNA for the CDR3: TGTGCCACCAGCGGACTTAGCGGGAGGGACAATGAGCAGTTCTTC. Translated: CATSGLSGRDNEQFF.

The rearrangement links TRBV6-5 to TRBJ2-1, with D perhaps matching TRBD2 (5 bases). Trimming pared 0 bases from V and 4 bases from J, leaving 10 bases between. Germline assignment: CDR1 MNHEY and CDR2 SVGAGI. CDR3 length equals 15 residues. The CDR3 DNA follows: TGTGCCAGCAGTTACTCCGGGAACGGGTACAATGAGCAGTTCTTC. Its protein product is CASSYSGNGYNEQFF.

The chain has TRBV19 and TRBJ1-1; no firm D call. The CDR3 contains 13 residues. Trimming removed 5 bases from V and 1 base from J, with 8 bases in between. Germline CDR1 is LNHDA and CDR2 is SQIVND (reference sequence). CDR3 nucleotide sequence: TGTGCCAGTAGTTTAAGCCGGAACACTGAAGCTTTCTTT. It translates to CASSLSRNTEAFF.

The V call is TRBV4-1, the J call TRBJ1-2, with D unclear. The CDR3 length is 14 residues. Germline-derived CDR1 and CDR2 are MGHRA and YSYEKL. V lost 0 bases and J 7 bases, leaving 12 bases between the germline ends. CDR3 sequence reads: CASSQDWGGSGYTF. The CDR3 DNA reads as TGCGCCAGCAGCCAAGATTGGGGAGGGAGTGGCTACACCTTC.

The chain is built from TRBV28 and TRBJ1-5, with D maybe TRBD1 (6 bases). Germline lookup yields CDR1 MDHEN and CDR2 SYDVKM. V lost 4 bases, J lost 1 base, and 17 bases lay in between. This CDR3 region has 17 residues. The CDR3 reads CASSSLEAGESNQPQHF. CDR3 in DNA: TGTGCCAGCAGTTCACTCGAAGCAGGGGAAAGCAATCAGCCCCAGCATTTT.

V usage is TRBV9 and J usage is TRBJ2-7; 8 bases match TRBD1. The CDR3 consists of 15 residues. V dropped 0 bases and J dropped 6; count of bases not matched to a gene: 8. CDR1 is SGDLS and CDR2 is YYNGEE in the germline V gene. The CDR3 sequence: CASSVAGGPAVEQYF. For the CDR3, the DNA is TGTGCCAGCAGCGTAGCAGGGGGCCCGGCGGTCGAGCAGTACTTC.

The CDR3 loop is CASTLGAGIYGYTF. The CDR3 DNA follows: TGTGCCAGCACCCTGGGGGCAGGCATCTATGGCTACACCTTC. V usage is TRBV5-4 and J usage is TRBJ1-2; maybe TRBD1 (6 bases). V was clipped by 6 bases and J by 4 bases, with 16 bases between them. In germline, CDR1 is SGHNT, CDR2 YYREEE (reference sequence). This CDR3 has 14 amino acids.

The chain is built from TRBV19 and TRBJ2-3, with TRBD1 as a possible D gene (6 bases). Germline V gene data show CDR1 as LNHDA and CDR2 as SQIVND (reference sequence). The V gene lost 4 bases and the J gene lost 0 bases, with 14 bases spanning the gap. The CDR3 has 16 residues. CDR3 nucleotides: TGTGCCAGTAGTAACCCGGACAGAGGTAGCACAGATACGCAGTATTTT. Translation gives CASSNPDRGSTDTQYF.

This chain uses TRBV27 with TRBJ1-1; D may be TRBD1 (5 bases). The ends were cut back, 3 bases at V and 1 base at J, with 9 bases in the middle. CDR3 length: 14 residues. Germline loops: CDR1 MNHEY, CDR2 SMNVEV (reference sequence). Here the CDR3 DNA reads TGTGCCAGCAGTTTGGAGACAGCGAACACTGAAGCTTTCTTT. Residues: CASSLETANTEAFF.

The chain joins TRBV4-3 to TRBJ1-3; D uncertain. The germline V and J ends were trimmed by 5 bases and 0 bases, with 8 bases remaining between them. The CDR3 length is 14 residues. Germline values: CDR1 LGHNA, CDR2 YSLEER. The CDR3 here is CASSKTTSGNTIYF. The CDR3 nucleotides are TGCGCCAGCAGCAAGACCACCTCTGGAAACACCATATATTTT.

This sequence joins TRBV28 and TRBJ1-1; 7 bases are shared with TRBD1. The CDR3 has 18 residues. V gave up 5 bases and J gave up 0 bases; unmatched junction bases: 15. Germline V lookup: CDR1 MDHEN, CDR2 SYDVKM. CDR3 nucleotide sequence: TGTGCCAGCAGTCGGGGGACAGCTACTTCGATGATGAACACTGAAGCTTTCTTT. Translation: CASSRGTATSMMNTEAFF. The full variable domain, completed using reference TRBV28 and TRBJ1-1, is DVKVTQSSRYLVKRTGEKVFLECVQDMDHENMFWYRQDPGLGLRLIYFSYDVKMKEKGDIPEGYSVSREKKERFSLILESASTNQTSMYLCASSRGTATSMMNTEAFFGQGTRLTVV.

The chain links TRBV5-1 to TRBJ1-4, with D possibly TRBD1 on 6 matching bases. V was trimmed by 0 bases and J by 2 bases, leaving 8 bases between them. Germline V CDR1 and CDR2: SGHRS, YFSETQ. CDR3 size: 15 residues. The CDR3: CASSLAGGTNEKLFF. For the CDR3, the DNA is TGCGCCAGCAGCTTGGCGGGGGGCACTAATGAAAAACTGTTTTTT.

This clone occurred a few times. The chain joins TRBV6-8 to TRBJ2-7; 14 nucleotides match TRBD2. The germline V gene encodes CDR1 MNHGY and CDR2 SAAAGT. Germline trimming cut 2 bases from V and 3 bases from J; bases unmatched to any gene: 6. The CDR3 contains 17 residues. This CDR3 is CASSYPPGTSGSYEQYF. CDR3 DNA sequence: TGTGCCAGCAGTTACCCCCCCGGGACTAGCGGGAGCTACGAGCAGTACTTC.

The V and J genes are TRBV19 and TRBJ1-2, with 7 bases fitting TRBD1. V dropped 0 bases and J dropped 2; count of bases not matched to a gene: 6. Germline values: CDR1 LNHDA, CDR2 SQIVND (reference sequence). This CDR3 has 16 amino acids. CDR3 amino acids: CASSIDLQGLNYGYTF. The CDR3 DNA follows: TGTGCCAGTAGTATAGATCTACAGGGGCTGAACTATGGCTACACCTTC.